A single sample gave rise to the 25 T cell receptor beta chains below, sequenced in a study of early T cells in non-severe SARS-CoV-2 infection. TCRdb fed the 5' RACE reads into MiXCR, producing one record per CDR3 protein. Here the sample spans 70,000 or so distinct CDR3 sequences, roughly 13% being singletons. Specimen: whole blood. These receptors all come from an adult who was a healthcare worker with PCR-confirmed SARS-CoV-2 infection or an uninfected control (not recorded which).

This chain joins TRBV29-1 and TRBJ2-7, with 8 bases that match TRBD1. V shed 7 bases and J 3 bases; nucleotides not matched to a gene: 5. Germline V gene data show CDR1 as SQVTM and CDR2 as ANQGSEA. This CDR3 region has 12 residues. The CDR3 spells CSGRTGSYEQYF. CDR3 nucleotide sequence: TGCAGCGGTAGGACAGGGAGCTACGAGCAGTACTTC.

This clonotype appeared a few times. This sequence joins TRBV20-1 and TRBJ2-2, with 11 bases aligning to TRBD1. There are 15 residues in the CDR3. J gave up 6 bases and V 3 bases, and 6 bases lay outside the gene matches. Per germline, CDR1 DFQATT and CDR2 SNEGSKA (reference sequence). This chain's CDR3 is CSARRGTGGSGELFF. CDR3 nucleotide sequence: TGCAGTGCTAGGCGCGGGACAGGGGGTTCCGGGGAGCTGTTTTTT.

In nucleotides, the CDR3 is TGTGCCAGCAGCTTAGGGCTGGGGCACAGTGAGCAGTTCTTC. Its protein product is CASSLGLGHSEQFF. The rearrangement uses TRBV7-2 and TRBJ2-1, with a possible D match to TRBD1 (5 bases). Germline values: CDR1 SGHTA, CDR2 FQGNSA. Trimming stripped 1 base from V and 9 bases from J, with 13 bases between. The CDR3 is 14 residues long.

In its sample, this clonotype was seen a few times. CDR3 sequence: CASSTGWAGANVLTF. DNA of the CDR3: TGTGCCAGTAGTACAGGGTGGGCTGGGGCCAACGTCCTGACTTTC. The chain links TRBV19 to TRBJ2-6; TRBD1 is a possible D gene (5 bases). V was pared by 4 bases and J by 2 bases, with 9 bases between. Germline V gene sequence: CDR1 LNHDA, CDR2 SQIVND (reference sequence). The CDR3 length is 15 residues.

This clonotype was seen repeatedly, ten times or more. The chain recombines TRBV7-9 with TRBJ1-2; a weak D match, TRBD1 (5 bases). This CDR3 region has 14 residues. V was pared by 3 bases and J by 1 base, with 9 bases between. Germline V gene sequence: CDR1 SEHNR, CDR2 FQNEAQ (reference sequence). CDR3 loop: CASSLGTFNYGYTF. The CDR3 coding sequence is TGTGCCAGCAGCTTGGGGACCTTTAACTATGGCTACACCTTC.

There are many counts of this clonotype. This chain uses TRBV29-1 with TRBJ1-6; D is unresolved. V shed 2 bases and J shed 5 bases, with 16 bases lying between them. The CDR3 is 16 residues long. Germline CDR1 SQVTM, CDR2 ANQGSEA. In nucleotides, the CDR3 is TGCAGCGTTGAATTTCGTCACAAAAGGAATAATTCACCCCTCCACTTT. Amino acid sequence: CSVEFRHKRNNSPLHF.

The V call is TRBV18, the J call TRBJ1-2; 7 bases are shared with TRBD1. Germline loops: CDR1 KGHSH, CDR2 LQKENI. V trimming: 6 bases; J trimming: 3 bases; junction bases outside the gene matches: 4. CDR3 length: 13 residues. The CDR3 loop reads CASSRTGDYGYTF. The DNA of the CDR3 is TGTGCCAGCTCGAGAACAGGGGACTATGGCTACACCTTC.

J is TRBJ2-7 and V is TRBV7-2; D not resolved. This CDR3 spans 12 amino acids. V dropped 0 bases and J dropped 4 bases, with 4 bases sitting between them. Germline V gene data show CDR1 as SGHTA and CDR2 as FQGNSA. CDR3: CASSLARYEQYF. CDR3 in DNA: TGTGCCAGCAGCTTAGCTCGATACGAGCAGTACTTC. The full variable domain, in which reference TRBV7-2 and TRBJ2-7 provide the parts outside the CDR3, is GAGVSQSPSNKVTEKGKDVELRCDPISGHTALYWYRQSLGQGLEFLIYFQGNSAPDKSGLPSDRFSAERTGGSVSTLTIQRTQQEDSAVYLCASSLARYEQYFGPGTRLTVT.

A remark on this clonotype: The junction shows a germline mismatch at one end, possibly a read error. The V gene is TRBV5-1, the J gene TRBJ1-1; no clear D. This CDR3 spans 12 amino acids. Germline V lookup: CDR1 SGHRS, CDR2 YFSETQ. The CDR3 nucleotides read TGCGCCAGCGGGGTAGTTAGTACTGAAGTTTTCTTT. It codes for CASGVVSTEVFF.

The V call is TRBV20-1, the J call TRBJ1-2; TRBD1 aligns across 7 bases. Trimming at V came to 5 bases and at J to 1 base, leaving 10 bases not matched to a gene. CDR1 is DFQATT and CDR2 is SNEGSKA in the germline V gene (reference sequence). There are 15 residues in the CDR3. CDR3 in DNA: TGCAGTGCTCCTCCCCGGACAGGTTATAACTATGGCTACACCTTC. This codes for CSAPPRTGYNYGYTF.

This clonotype came up a few times. The CDR3 bases are TGTGCCAGCAGCCGCCGACTGAGGATGACCACACAAGAGACCCAGTACTTC. Its translation: CASSRRLRMTTQETQYF. The chain couples TRBV7-9 to TRBJ2-5; no clear D. The CDR3 runs to 17 residues. From germline, CDR1 is SEHNR and CDR2 FQNEAQ (reference sequence). The V gene lost 5 bases and the J gene lost 2 bases, with 21 bases spanning the gap.

This clonotype was observed many times. The chain has TRBV29-1 and TRBJ2-1, with a weak D call TRBD1 (6 bases). Trimming took 6 bases from V and 4 from J, leaving 13 bases between them. Germline CDR1 SQVTM, CDR2 ANQGSEA. The length of the CDR3 is 13 residues. This CDR3 is CSVIQGRYNEQFF. In nucleotides, the CDR3 is TGCAGCGTGATACAGGGTCGGTACAATGAGCAGTTCTTC.

V gene TRBV18 combines with J gene TRBJ2-1; D is perhaps TRBD2 (6 bases). V was shortened by 2 bases and J by 5 bases, with 13 bases between the two germline ends. The CDR3 runs to 15 residues. Germline V gene sequence: CDR1 KGHSH, CDR2 LQKENI. CDR3 DNA sequence: TGTGCCAGCTCACCATCAGGCGGGGTTCACAATGAGCAGTTCTTC. It yields the protein CASSPSGGVHNEQFF.

The chain's CDR3 is CASSPRDGSNTEAFF. The CDR3 nucleotides are TGTGCCAGCTCACCTAGGGACGGATCGAACACTGAAGCTTTCTTT. This sequence joins TRBV18 and TRBJ1-1; tentatively, D is TRBD1 (5 bases). V was clipped by 3 bases and J by 1 base, with 12 bases between them. The CDR3 is 15 residues long. Germline values: CDR1 KGHSH, CDR2 LQKENI.

The chain combines TRBV28 with TRBJ1-5, with D possibly being TRBD1 (6 bases). V lost 1 base, J lost 6 bases, and 16 bases lay in between. The CDR3 runs to 16 residues. Looked up from germline, CDR1 is MDHEN and CDR2 is SYDVKM. The CDR3 region has the DNA TGTGCCAGCAGTTTATTGGCCAGGGGAGCGTTTCAGCCCCAGCATTTT. Its translation is CASSLLARGAFQPQHF.

This clonotype was detected a few times. J is TRBJ2-5 and V is TRBV20-1, with 9 bases matching TRBD2. J gave up 5 bases and V 6 bases, and 13 bases lay outside the gene matches. The CDR3 runs 15 residues. Per germline, CDR1 DFQATT and CDR2 SNEGSKA (reference sequence). Here the CDR3 DNA reads TGCAGTGCCAAATCCATAGCGGGGGTTGGGGAGACCCAGTACTTC. This translates into CSAKSIAGVGETQYF.

V and J are TRBV18 and TRBJ2-7; TRBD2 aligns across 8 bases. CDR1 and CDR2 (germline): KGHSH, LQKENI. Trimming at V came to 4 bases and at J to 6 bases, leaving 5 bases not matched to a gene. This CDR3 contains 13 residues. CDR3 loop: CASSRAGESEQYF. The CDR3 DNA sequence: TGTGCCAGCTCACGAGCGGGGGAGAGCGAGCAGTACTTC.

The chain carries TRBV6-1 and TRBJ2-3; D perhaps matches TRBD1 (5 bases). V dropped 3 bases and J dropped 8 bases, with 12 bases sitting between them. The CDR3 sequence is 13 residues long. Per the germline V gene, CDR1 is MNHNS and CDR2 is SASEGT. CDR3 sequence: CASSDGPQGTQYF. DNA of the CDR3: TGTGCCAGCAGTGACGGGCCCCAGGGTACGCAGTATTTT.

The V gene is TRBV5-5, the J gene TRBJ2-2; unclear D gene. The CDR3 is 15 amino acids. The germline gives CDR1 SGHKS, CDR2 YYEKEE (reference sequence). The V end was cut by 1 base, the J end by 1 base, with 8 bases between. The CDR3 region is CASSLWVGNTGELFF. Here the CDR3 DNA reads TGTGCCAGCAGCTTGTGGGTGGGGAACACCGGGGAGCTGTTTTTT.

The chain uses TRBV7-9 and TRBJ2-4, with 8 bases that match TRBD2. After removal of 5 bases from V and 6 bases from J, the junction contained 15 bases not matched to a gene. Germline loops: CDR1 SEHNR, CDR2 FQNEAQ (reference sequence). The CDR3 extends over 17 amino acids. The CDR3 nucleotides read TGTGCCAGCAGCCCGGCTCAGGGCGGGGGGTCGACAAACATTCAGTACTTC. Its translation: CASSPAQGGGSTNIQYF. Full variable domain (rest looked up from reference TRBV7-9 and TRBJ2-4): DTGVSQNPRHKITKRGQNVTFRCDPISEHNRLYWYRQTLGQGPEFLTYFQNEAQLEKSRLLSDRFSAERPKGSFSTLEIQRTEQGDSAMYLCASSPAQGGGSTNIQYFGAGTRLSVL.

This clonotype was counted only a few times. The gene calls are TRBV5-6 and TRBJ1-3, with D uncertain. The CDR3 is made up of 13 amino acids. V gave up 1 base and J gave up 4 bases, with 6 bases separating them. Looked up from germline, CDR1 is SGHDT and CDR2 is YYEEEE. In DNA, the CDR3 is TGTGCCAGCAGCTTGCTCGTCGGAAACACCATATATTTT. Translation gives CASSLLVGNTIYF.

In its sample, this clonotype was seen many times. CDR3 nucleotides: TGTGCCAGCAGCTCTAAGCCGGTTTCTGGGGACGAGCAGTACTTC. Residues: CASSSKPVSGDEQYF. The chain combines TRBV7-6 with TRBJ2-7; the D is unclear. CDR1 SGHVS and CDR2 FNYEAQ come from the germline V gene. This CDR3 is 15 amino acids long. Trimming took 4 bases from V and 5 from J, leaving 18 bases between them.

Many counts were recorded for this clonotype. The chain uses TRBV18 and TRBJ1-2; 7 bases are shared with TRBD1. The ends lost 1 base at V and 6 bases at J; junction bases unmatched: 5. Germline V gene sequence: CDR1 KGHSH, CDR2 LQKENI. The CDR3 contains 14 residues. The CDR3 here is CASSPLSGGDGYTF. DNA of the CDR3: TGTGCCAGCTCACCACTATCAGGGGGTGATGGCTACACCTTC.

This clonotype showed up just once. The chain employs TRBV29-1 and TRBJ1-2, with D unresolved. Germline V CDR1 and CDR2: SQVTM, ANQGSEA. The V and J ends lost 6 bases and 6 bases respectively, with 14 bases between them. The CDR3 is 12 amino acids. This chain's CDR3 is CSVNDNTDGYTF. The CDR3 coding sequence is TGCAGCGTCAACGATAACACGGATGGCTACACCTTC.

The V and J genes are TRBV7-2 and TRBJ1-2; TRBD1 might be the D (5 bases). The V and J ends lost 1 base and 4 bases respectively, with 13 bases between them. The germline V gene has CDR1 SGHTA and CDR2 FQGNSA. CDR3 length equals 15 residues. CDR3 coding DNA: TGTGCCAGCAGCTTAGATGGGCAGGGTCTCTATGGCTACACCTTC. It translates to CASSLDGQGLYGYTF.